This TCR beta chain was sequenced in a study of sequential checkpoint blockade in melanoma. Study context: Randomization was 1:1 between first-line nivolumab→ipilimumab and ipilimumab→nivolumab. Each arm's sequence ended with maintenance nivolumab. TCRbeta immunosequencing was performed on DNA from around 96 pretreatment melanoma tumor samples.

The germline gives CDR1 MNHGY, CDR2 SAAAGT. The CDR3 loop spans 14 amino acids. Trimming removed 6 bases from V and 3 bases from J, with 15 bases in between. The sample holds a few counts of this clone. Its target is not known. Produced via immunoSEQ multiplex PCR; TCRdb's table is partial and in-frame only. The table shows roughly 9,100 clones, with roughly 23% occurring only once. Treatment described: randomized to nivolumab then ipilimumab (arm A) or the reverse (arm B). Whole-study results and caveats: For nivolumab-first patients, baseline tumor clonality was associated with response.

The chain employs TRBV6-8 and TRBJ2-7; D is tentatively TRBD1 or TRBD2 (5 bases each). This specimen was tumor tissue (inferred from file names), taken from a patient given nivolumab and ipilimumab in sequence. The origin of this receptor is a human donor with melanoma. Written as DNA, the CDR3 is TGTGCCAGCAGCTCAGTCCTGGGGGACTACGAGCAGTACGTC. Encoded protein: CASSSVLGDYEQYV.